This TCR beta chain was found in a study of cytomegalovirus exposure and HLA in healthy donors. Clones were sequenced by immunoSEQ multiplex PCR, and TCRdb holds only the in-frame ones, with some missing. Altogether 200,000 or so clones are present, 84% being singletons, with the ten largest covering around 15%. Findings and limits, study-wide: TCR beta chains numbering approximately 150 were designated cytomegalovirus-associated.

Comment on this clone: The antigen remains undetermined.

Donors were drawn from the approximately 120-subject validation cohort, separate from the 666-subject first cohort. Germline CDR1 and CDR2: SQVTM and ANQGSEA. The ends were cut back, 6 bases at V and 5 bases at J, with 11 bases in the middle. This CDR3 comprises 12 residues. V and J are TRBV29-1 and TRBJ2-1, with D tentatively TRBD1 (5 bases). The receptor was isolated from a woman between 25 and 40 years old in good health and CMV-seropositive. Specimen: PBMCs. Here the CDR3 DNA reads TGCAGCGTACCCAGGGTAAACAATGAGCAGTTCTTC. Translated: CSVPRVNNEQFF.